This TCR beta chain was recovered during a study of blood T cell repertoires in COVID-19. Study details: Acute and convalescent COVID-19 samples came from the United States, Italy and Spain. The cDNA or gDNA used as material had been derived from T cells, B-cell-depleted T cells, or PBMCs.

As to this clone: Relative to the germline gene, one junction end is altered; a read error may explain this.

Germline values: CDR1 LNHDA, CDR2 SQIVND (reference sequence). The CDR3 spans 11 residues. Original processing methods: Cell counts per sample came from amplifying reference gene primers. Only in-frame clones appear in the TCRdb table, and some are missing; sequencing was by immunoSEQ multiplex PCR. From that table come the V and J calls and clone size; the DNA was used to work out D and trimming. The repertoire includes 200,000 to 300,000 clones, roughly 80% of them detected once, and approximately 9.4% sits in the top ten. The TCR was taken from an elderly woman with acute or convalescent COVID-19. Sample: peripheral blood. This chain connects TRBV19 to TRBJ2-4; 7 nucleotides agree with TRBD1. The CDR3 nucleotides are TGTGCCAGTAGTATCGGGCAGGGGGTAAACTTC. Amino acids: CASSIGQGVNF. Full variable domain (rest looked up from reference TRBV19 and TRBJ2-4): DGGITQSPKYLFRKEGQNVTLSCEQNLNHDAMYWYRQDPGQGLRLIYYSQIVNDFQKGDIAEGYSVSREKKESFPLTVTSAQKNPTAFYLCASSIGQGVNFGAGTRLSVL.